Each of the 5 T cell receptor beta chains below was sequenced from the same sample in a study of blood T cell repertoires in COVID-19. Profiling relied on immunoSEQ multiplex PCR, and the TCRdb table lists in-frame clones only, not all of them. Of more than 150,000 clones in the sample, roughly 79% were seen once. The sample taken for sequencing was peripheral blood. The receptors were gathered from a woman aged 80 or older with COVID-19, enrolled during active disease.

The CDR3 sequence: CASSQLPGQGRETQYF. Here the CDR3 DNA reads TGTGCCAGCAGCCAACTTCCGGGACAGGGAAGAGAGACCCAGTACTTC. The V and J genes are TRBV14 and TRBJ2-5; 9 nucleotides align to TRBD1. J gave up 4 bases and V 2 bases, and 8 bases lay outside the gene matches. In germline, CDR1 is SGHDN, CDR2 FVKESK. This CDR3 comprises 16 residues.

The rearrangement joins TRBV28 to TRBJ2-5; TRBD2 agrees at 7 bases. The CDR3 extends over 12 amino acids. V lost 6 bases to trimming and J lost 5 bases; unmatched junction nucleotides: 3. CDR1 MDHEN and CDR2 SYDVKM come from the germline V gene. DNA for the CDR3: TGTGCCAGCAGACACGGGGGGGAGACCCAGTACTTC. This gives the protein CASRHGGETQYF.

The chain couples TRBV7-2 to TRBJ2-2; 7 bases line up with TRBD1. The ends lost 5 bases at V and 4 bases at J; junction bases unmatched: 4. CDR3 size: 14 residues. Germline V lookup: CDR1 SGHTA, CDR2 FQGNSA. The CDR3 nucleotides are TGTGCCAGCAGCGATAGGGGGCTCACCGGGGAGCTGTTTTTT. The encoded protein is CASSDRGLTGELFF.

V is TRBV9 and J is TRBJ2-5; 9 bases are a match to TRBD2. The CDR3 is 14 residues long. The junction had 0 bases not matched to a gene; V was cut back by 0 bases and J by 3 bases. Germline CDR1 reads SGDLS; CDR2 reads YYNGEE. CDR3 bases: TGTGCCAGCAGCGTAGGCGGGGGGGAAGAGACCCAGTACTTC. Its translation: CASSVGGGEETQYF.

The rearrangement links TRBV9 to TRBJ2-3, with D possibly matching TRBD1 (6 bases). The CDR3 spans 15 residues. Trimming removed 0 bases at V and 2 bases at J, with 10 bases between. Per germline, CDR1 SGDLS and CDR2 YYNGEE. CDR3 amino acids: CASSVAGGPTDTQYF. CDR3 DNA: TGTGCCAGCAGCGTAGCTGGGGGCCCCACAGATACGCAGTATTTT.